Each of the 18 T cell receptor beta chains below was sequenced from the same sample in a study of blood T cell repertoires in COVID-19. The protocol was immunoSEQ multiplex PCR, while the TCRdb copy is restricted to in-frame clones and leaves out a portion. Of approximately 150,000 clones in the sample, 79% are singletons; the top ten hold 15% to 20%. Sequenced input: PBMCs or T cells enriched from blood (not recorded which). These receptors originate from a woman aged 70 to 79 in a cohort exposed to, infected with or recovered from COVID-19 (not recorded which).

The rearrangement joins TRBV7-9 to TRBJ2-1, with D perhaps TRBD1 (6 bases). Trimming cost V 5 bases and J 8 bases, with 16 bases left between them. CDR3 length: 14 amino acids. The germline V gene has CDR1 SEHNR and CDR2 FQNEAQ (reference sequence). CDR3 DNA sequence: TGTGCCAGCAGCCCCCTTCCATCAGGGGATGAGCAGTTCTTC. Protein sequence: CASSPLPSGDEQFF. Together with reference TRBV7-9 and TRBJ2-1, the CDR3 gives the full variable domain: DTGVSQNPRHKITKRGQNVTFRCDPISEHNRLYWYRQTLGQGPEFLTYFQNEAQLEKSRLLSDRFSAERPKGSFSTLEIQRTEQGDSAMYLCASSPLPSGDEQFFGPGTRLTVL.

The rearrangement joins TRBV7-2 to TRBJ2-1; 7 nucleotides align to TRBD2. V was clipped by 10 bases and J by 0 bases; unmatched bases: 6. The CDR3 extends over 14 amino acids. CDR1 is SGHTA, CDR2 FQGNSA, per germline. As DNA, the CDR3 is TGTGCCATCGGGGGGAGGAGCTCCTACAATGAGCAGTTCTTC. Translated, it gives CAIGGRSSYNEQFF.

This clone turned up a few times. This chain uses TRBV2 with TRBJ1-1, with TRBD1 identical over 9 bases. CDR3 length equals 13 residues. J lost 1 base, V lost 8 bases, and 2 bases had no gene match. From germline, CDR1 is SNHLY and CDR2 FYNNEI. CDR3 sequence: CASYRGRNTEAFF. The CDR3 DNA reads TGTGCCAGCTACAGGGGGCGGAACACTGAAGCTTTCTTT.

V usage is TRBV27 and J usage is TRBJ1-2; the D gene is possibly TRBD1 (6 bases). The germline V gene encodes CDR1 MNHEY and CDR2 SMNVEV (reference sequence). The V end lost 3 bases, the J end lost 6 bases, and 14 bases lay between the germline ends. The CDR3 is 14 residues long. The CDR3 protein is CASSLQGLRDGYTF. The CDR3 DNA follows: TGTGCCAGCAGTTTGCAGGGGCTACGTGATGGCTACACCTTC.

The V gene is TRBV11-3, the J gene TRBJ2-4; TRBD2 might be the D (5 bases). The CDR3 length is 16 residues. The germline gives CDR1 SGHNT, CDR2 YENEEA. With 3 bases removed from V and 0 bases from J, the gap between germline ends came to 12 bases. The CDR3 region is CASSFSAGVAKNIQYF. The CDR3, as DNA: TGTGCCAGCAGCTTCAGCGCGGGTGTAGCCAAAAACATTCAGTACTTC.

The rearrangement joins TRBV18 to TRBJ2-5; D gene ambiguous. The CDR3 is 15 residues long. In germline, CDR1 is KGHSH, CDR2 LQKENI. The V gene lost 0 bases and the J gene lost 2 bases, with 10 bases spanning the gap. CDR3 nucleotides: TGTGCCAGCTCACCACCGTTTTACAGACAAGAGACCCAGTACTTC. Translated: CASSPPFYRQETQYF.

CDR3 sequence: CATSDLRLLWGAYEQYF. The CDR3 DNA is TGTGCCACCAGTGATTTGCGGTTGTTATGGGGCGCCTACGAGCAGTACTTC. The rearrangement uses TRBV24-1 and TRBJ2-7; a weak D match, TRBD1 (5 bases). Germline V lookup: CDR1 KGHDR, CDR2 SFDVKD. Deletions cut 0 bases from V and 2 bases from J, with 16 bases between. The CDR3 has 17 residues.

About this clone: This specimen includes other DNA sequences encoding the same CDR3. The V call is TRBV30, the J call TRBJ1-5; D uncertain. This CDR3 region has 13 residues. Trimming left V 0 bases short and J 4 bases short, with 7 bases between. Germline V gene sequence: CDR1 GTSNPN, CDR2 SVGIG (reference sequence). The CDR3 protein is CAWSVRGNQPQHF. CDR3 coding DNA: TGTGCCTGGAGTGTACGAGGGAATCAGCCCCAGCATTTT.

The CDR3, as DNA: TGTGCCAGCAGCCAGACTCTCGGGAGATACAATGAGCAGTTCTTC. It translates to CASSQTLGRYNEQFF. The chain combines TRBV3-1 (or the pseudogene TRBV3-2) with TRBJ2-1, with a possible D match to TRBD2 (6 bases). The CDR3 extends over 15 amino acids. V was trimmed by 3 bases and J by 4 bases, leaving 13 bases between them. Germline CDR1 is LGHDT and CDR2 is YNNKEL (reference sequence).

V is TRBV7-8 and J is TRBJ2-2, with a possible D match to TRBD2 (5 bases). Germline V gene sequence: CDR1 SGHVS, CDR2 FQNEAQ. The V and J ends lost 6 bases and 8 bases respectively, with 19 bases between them. The CDR3 sequence is 15 residues long. The CDR3 nucleotides read TGTGCCAGCAGGCCATCCGGGCCCTCGGGGGGGGAGCTGTTTTTT. As protein: CASRPSGPSGGELFF.

CDR3 DNA sequence: TGCGCCAGCAGCCCAGGAGGCTTTGGTGAAAAACTGTTTTTT. Its translation: CASSPGGFGEKLFF. The chain recombines TRBV5-1 with TRBJ1-4, with D hard to call. Deletions cut 4 bases from V and 7 bases from J, with 14 bases between. The CDR3 spans 14 residues. Germline V CDR1 and CDR2: SGHRS, YFSETQ.

The rearrangement joins TRBV6-5 to TRBJ1-1; 8 bases agree with TRBD1. Germline CDR1 is MNHEY and CDR2 is SVGAGI. The CDR3 is 14 residues long. The V segment lost 5 bases and the J segment 4 bases; nucleotides outside the gene matches: 6. Here the CDR3 reads CASSRQGSGTEAFF. In DNA form, the CDR3 reads TGTGCCAGCAGTCGACAGGGGTCGGGCACTGAAGCTTTCTTT.

This sequence joins TRBV3-1 (or the pseudogene TRBV3-2) and TRBJ1-2; 10 bases match TRBD1. The CDR3 spans 15 residues. Germline CDR1 reads LGHDT; CDR2 reads YNNKEL (reference sequence). The V segment lost 1 base and the J segment 6 bases; nucleotides outside the gene matches: 5. CDR3 nucleotides: TGTGCCAGCAGCCAAGGTACGACAGGGGGCCATGGCTACACCTTC. This encodes CASSQGTTGGHGYTF.

This sequence joins TRBV5-1 and TRBJ2-7, with D possibly TRBD2 on 5 matching bases. Trimming took 2 bases from V and 7 from J, leaving 16 bases between them. Germline-derived CDR1 and CDR2 are SGHRS and YFSETQ. The CDR3 covers 14 residues. The CDR3 loop is CASSLTRSLGEQYF. The CDR3 nucleotides read TGCGCCAGCAGCTTAACTAGATCCCTCGGAGAGCAGTACTTC.

The chain is built from TRBV19 and TRBJ1-1; 8 bases line up with TRBD1. The junction had 9 bases not matched to a gene; V was cut back by 6 bases and J by 6 bases. This CDR3 region has 14 residues. Germline CDR1 reads LNHDA; CDR2 reads SQIVND (reference sequence). The CDR3 DNA reads TGTGCCAGTAGCCGGACAGGGACAGGCGCTGAAGCTTTCTTT. Its translation is CASSRTGTGAEAFF.

This clone was seen a handful of times. The J gene is TRBJ1-2, the V gene TRBV6-5; possible D gene TRBD1, 6 bases. This CDR3 is 15 amino acids long. With 6 bases removed from V and 3 bases from J, the gap between germline ends came to 17 bases. Germline-derived CDR1 and CDR2 are MNHEY and SVGAGI. CDR3 protein: CASRTQGTFDYGYTF. The CDR3 DNA follows: TGTGCCAGCAGGACACAGGGTACTTTTGACTATGGCTACACCTTC.

The chain carries TRBV5-4 and TRBJ2-2; TRBD2 might be the D (6 bases). Looked up from germline, CDR1 is SGHNT and CDR2 is YYREEE (reference sequence). With 0 bases removed from V and 6 bases from J, the gap between germline ends came to 12 bases. The CDR3 has 15 amino acids. The CDR3 region is CASSLGGNGAGELFF. CDR3 coding DNA: TGTGCCAGCAGCTTGGGCGGGAACGGGGCCGGGGAGCTGTTTTTT.

The chain couples TRBV9 to TRBJ2-1; no definite D call. The CDR3 is made up of 14 amino acids. The germline V gene has CDR1 SGDLS and CDR2 YYNGEE. V lost 7 bases to trimming and J lost 2 bases, with 13 bases between them. The CDR3 protein is CASGYAETYNEQFF. As DNA, the CDR3 is TGTGCCAGCGGCTACGCGGAAACCTACAATGAGCAGTTCTTC.